These 15 T cell receptor beta chains came from one sample sequenced in a study of T-cell memory formation after mild COVID-19. TCRdb analysed the 5' RACE reads with MiXCR anew, one entry per CDR3 protein. Of some 120,000 distinct CDR3 sequences in the sample, less than 6.5% were seen once. The sequenced material came from PBMCs or a T cell subset sorted from them (not recorded which). The receptors stem from an adult woman who had mild COVID-19 (a few samples of this study predate the infection). Cell type and time point are not known.

This clonotype was counted between two and nine times. V gene TRBV12-3 or TRBV12-4 combines with J gene TRBJ2-2; D is possibly TRBD1 (5 bases). V lost 6 bases, J lost 4 bases, and 12 bases lay in between. The CDR3 extends over 14 amino acids. Here the CDR3 DNA reads TGTGCCAGCAGCAAGACAGCCCTCACCGGGGAGCTGTTTTTT. Its translation: CASSKTALTGELFF.

This clonotype was seen repeatedly, ten times or more. The gene calls are TRBV6-6 and TRBJ2-7, with D unresolved. Trimming removed 0 bases from V and 3 bases from J, with 9 bases in between. The CDR3 is 14 amino acids. Per germline, CDR1 MNHNY and CDR2 SVGAGI (reference sequence). CDR3 residues: CASSYSTLSYEQYF. The CDR3 region has the DNA TGTGCCAGCAGTTACTCGACTCTGAGCTACGAGCAGTACTTC.

This clonotype was counted ten times or more. The chain joins TRBV20-1 to TRBJ2-5; TRBD2 aligns across 11 bases. Trimming removed 6 bases from V and 0 bases from J; junction bases left unmatched: 6. The germline CDR1 and CDR2 sequences are DFQATT and SNEGSKA (reference sequence). The CDR3 covers 15 residues. CDR3: CSATSGSAYQETQYF. CDR3 coding DNA: TGCAGTGCAACTAGCGGGAGCGCGTACCAAGAGACCCAGTACTTC.

This clonotype was detected only a few times. The J gene is TRBJ1-4, the V gene TRBV7-2; D unclear. Germline V gene data show CDR1 as SGHTA and CDR2 as FQGNSA. The ends were cut back, 5 bases at V and 8 bases at J, with 12 bases in the middle. The CDR3 length is 13 residues. CDR3 nucleotide sequence: TGTGCCAGCAGCCCCCGAACCTCAGAAAAACTGTTTTTT. Its protein is CASSPRTSEKLFF. Full variable domain (remainder filled in from reference TRBV7-2 and TRBJ1-4): GAGVSQSPSNKVTEKGKDVELRCDPISGHTALYWYRQSLGQGLEFLIYFQGNSAPDKSGLPSDRFSAERTGGSVSTLTIQRTQQEDSAVYLCASSPRTSEKLFFGSGTQLSVL.

This clonotype was seen repeatedly, ten times or more. The chain joins TRBV4-3 to TRBJ1-2; weak D call: TRBD1 (5 bases). CDR1 and CDR2 (germline): LGHNA, YSLEER. The ends were cut back, 0 bases at V and 8 bases at J, with 16 bases in the middle. The CDR3 length is 15 residues. Here the CDR3 reads CASSQDGTFGSGYTF. Here the CDR3 DNA reads TGCGCCAGCAGCCAAGATGGGACTTTCGGTTCCGGCTACACCTTC.

This clonotype has only a few counts. The genes are TRBV5-8 and TRBJ2-6; 10 bases are a match to TRBD2. The V segment lost 3 bases and the J segment 0 bases; nucleotides outside the gene matches: 6. Germline loops: CDR1 SGHTS, CDR2 YDEGEE. CDR3 size: 18 residues. The CDR3 reads CASSSPGLAPSGANVLTF. The CDR3 DNA reads TGTGCCAGCAGCTCGCCGGGACTAGCGCCCTCTGGGGCCAACGTCCTGACTTTC.

This clonotype was counted only a few times. The rearrangement joins TRBV5-1 to TRBJ2-6; D is tentatively TRBD1 or TRBD2 (7 bases each). Germline CDR1 reads SGHRS; CDR2 reads YFSETQ. This CDR3 comprises 19 residues. Trimming left V 0 bases short and J 0 bases short, with 16 bases between. Here the CDR3 DNA reads TGCGCCAGCAGCTTGGTCAGGGGGGGATATTCCTCTGGGGCCAACGTCCTGACTTTC. Protein: CASSLVRGGYSSGANVLTF.

In its sample, this clonotype was seen many times. This rearrangement joins TRBV20-1 to TRBJ2-5; D call uncertain. The germline V gene has CDR1 DFQATT and CDR2 SNEGSKA (reference sequence). This CDR3 comprises 10 residues. Between the trimmed V and J ends, which lost 7 bases and 2 bases, there was a span of 5 bases. The CDR3 reads CSGRQETQYF. The CDR3 nucleotides read TGCAGTGGACGGCAAGAGACCCAGTACTTC.

The sample holds a few counts of this clonotype. V and J are TRBV7-9 and TRBJ2-1; 14 positions match TRBD2. V was clipped by 1 base and J by 9 bases; unmatched bases: 8. Germline V CDR1 and CDR2: SEHNR, FQNEAQ (reference sequence). This CDR3 spans 17 amino acids. The CDR3 loop reads CASSLETSGRASGEQFF. The CDR3 coding sequence is TGTGCCAGCAGCTTAGAGACTAGCGGGAGGGCCTCAGGTGAGCAGTTCTTC.

The CDR3 nucleotides read TGTGCCAGCAGCCGGGGGCCCAGGGGAGCCTATGGCTACACCTTC. Translated, it gives CASSRGPRGAYGYTF. J is TRBJ1-2 and V is TRBV7-9; D might be TRBD1 (6 bases). The CDR3 loop spans 15 amino acids. Germline V gives CDR1 SEHNR, CDR2 FQNEAQ (reference sequence). V dropped 5 bases and J dropped 4 bases, with 17 bases sitting between them.

In this sample, this clonotype turned up a few times. The J gene is TRBJ2-6, the V gene TRBV7-8; possible D gene TRBD2, 5 bases. V was clipped by 0 bases and J by 4 bases, with 7 bases between them. CDR3 length: 15 amino acids. The V gene's germline CDR1 is SGHVS and CDR2 FQNEAQ. Written as DNA, the CDR3 is TGTGCCAGCAGCTTAGCGTCGGGGGGGGCCAACGTCCTGACTTTC. Protein sequence: CASSLASGGANVLTF.

The chain uses TRBV9 and TRBJ1-5; TRBD1 agrees at 7 bases. The CDR3 spans 17 residues. CDR1 is SGDLS, CDR2 YYNGEE, per germline. The junction had 10 bases not matched to a gene; V was cut back by 4 bases and J by 0 bases. The DNA for the CDR3 is TGTGCCAGCAGCCGCGACAGGGTGTGGGATAGCAATCAGCCCCAGCATTTT. It encodes CASSRDRVWDSNQPQHF.

This rearrangement joins TRBV4-3 to TRBJ1-5; 7 bases are a match to TRBD1. Losses at the gene ends were 4 bases for V and 7 bases for J; bases not matched to a gene: 10. Germline CDR1 and CDR2: LGHNA and YSLEER. This CDR3 region has 15 residues. CDR3 sequence: CASSPTRQGTQPQHF. The CDR3, as DNA: TGCGCCAGCAGCCCAACCCGACAGGGTACGCAGCCCCAGCATTTT.

This clonotype was seen a few times. In DNA, the CDR3 is TGTGCCAGCAGCCCTTTGACAGGGGACTATGGCTACACCTTC. Amino acid sequence: CASSPLTGDYGYTF. The chain uses TRBV14 and TRBJ1-2, with 8 nucleotides matching TRBD1. The length of the CDR3 is 14 residues. The germline V gene encodes CDR1 SGHDN and CDR2 FVKESK. The V segment lost 4 bases and the J segment 3 bases; nucleotides outside the gene matches: 4.

The chain has TRBV5-1 and TRBJ2-1; 11 nucleotides agree with TRBD2. The CDR3 loop spans 18 amino acids. The V and J ends lost 1 base and 4 bases, in that order; junction bases with no gene match: 10. Germline V CDR1 and CDR2: SGHRS, YFSETQ. The CDR3 sequence is CASSLTLRLAGRYNEQFF. The CDR3 region has the DNA TGCGCCAGCAGCTTGACCTTAAGACTAGCGGGGCGGTACAATGAGCAGTTCTTC.